This T cell receptor (beta chain) was sequenced for a study of response to subunit inactivated influenza vaccine. Study-wide points: The authors offered the suggestion that each seasonal influenza vaccination recruits few new T cells.

From the RT-PCR reads, TCRdb called clonotypes with MiXCR, one entry per CDR3 protein. The table lists around 650,000 distinct CDR3 sequences, around 16% of them singletons. The ends were cut back, 0 bases at V and 13 bases at J, with 9 bases in the middle. This CDR3 has 12 residues. Germline V gene lookup returns CDR1 MNHNY and CDR2 SVGAGI (reference sequence). Worth noting for this clonotype: Antigen specificity is unknown.

The sample in question was PBMCs from blood, obtained about 13 days after vaccination. The chain is built from TRBV6-6 and TRBJ2-2; D tentatively fits TRBD1 or TRBD2 (6 bases each). This clonotype was sampled from a man aged 50 to 60 who received an inactivated influenza vaccine. The CDR3: CASSYSRGRLFF. CDR3 nucleotides: TGTGCCAGCAGTTACTCCCGGGGGCGGCTGTTTTTT.